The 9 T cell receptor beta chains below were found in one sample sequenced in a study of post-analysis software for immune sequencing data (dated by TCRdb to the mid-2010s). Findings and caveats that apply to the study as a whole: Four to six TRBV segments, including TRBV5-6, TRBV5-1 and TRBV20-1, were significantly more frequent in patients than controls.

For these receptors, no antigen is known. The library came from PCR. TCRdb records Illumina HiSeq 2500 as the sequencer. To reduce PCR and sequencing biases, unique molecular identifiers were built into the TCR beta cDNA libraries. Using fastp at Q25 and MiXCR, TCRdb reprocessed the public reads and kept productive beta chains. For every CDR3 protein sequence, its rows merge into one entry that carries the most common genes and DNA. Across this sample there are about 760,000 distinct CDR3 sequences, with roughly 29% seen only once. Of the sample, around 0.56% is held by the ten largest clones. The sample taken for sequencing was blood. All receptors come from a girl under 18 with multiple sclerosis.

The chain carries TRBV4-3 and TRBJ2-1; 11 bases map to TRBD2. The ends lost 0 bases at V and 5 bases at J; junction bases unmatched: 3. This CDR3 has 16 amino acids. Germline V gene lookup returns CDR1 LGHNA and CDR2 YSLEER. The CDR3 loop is CASSQEPLAGDNEQFF. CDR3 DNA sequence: TGCGCCAGCAGCCAAGAACCACTAGCGGGAGACAATGAGCAGTTCTTC.

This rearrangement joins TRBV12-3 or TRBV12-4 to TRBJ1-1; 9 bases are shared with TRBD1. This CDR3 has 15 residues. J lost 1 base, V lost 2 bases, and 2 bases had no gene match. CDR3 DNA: TGTGCCAGCAGTTTAACAGGGGGCGCGAACACTGAAGCTTTCTTT. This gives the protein CASSLTGGANTEAFF.

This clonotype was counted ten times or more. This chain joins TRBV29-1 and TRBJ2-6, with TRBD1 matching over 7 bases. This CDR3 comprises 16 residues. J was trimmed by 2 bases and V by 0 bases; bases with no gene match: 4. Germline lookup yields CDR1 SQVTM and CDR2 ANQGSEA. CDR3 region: CSVEDRQGAGANVLTF. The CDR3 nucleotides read TGCAGCGTTGAAGATCGGCAGGGGGCTGGGGCCAACGTCCTGACTTTC.

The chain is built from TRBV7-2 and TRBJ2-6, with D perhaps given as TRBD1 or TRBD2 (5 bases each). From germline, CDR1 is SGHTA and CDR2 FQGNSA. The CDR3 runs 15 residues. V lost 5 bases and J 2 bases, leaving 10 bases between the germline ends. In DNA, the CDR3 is TGTGCCAGCAGCCGGGACGCGGCTGGGGCCAACGTCCTGACTTTC. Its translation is CASSRDAAGANVLTF.

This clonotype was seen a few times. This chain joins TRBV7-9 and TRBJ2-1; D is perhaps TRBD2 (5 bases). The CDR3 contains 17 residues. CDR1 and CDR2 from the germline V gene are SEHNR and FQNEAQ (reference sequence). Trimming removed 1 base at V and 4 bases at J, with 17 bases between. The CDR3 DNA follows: TGTGCCAGCAGCTTAGGGTCGGGCATTTCGGGGTACAATGAGCAGTTCTTC. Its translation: CASSLGSGISGYNEQFF.

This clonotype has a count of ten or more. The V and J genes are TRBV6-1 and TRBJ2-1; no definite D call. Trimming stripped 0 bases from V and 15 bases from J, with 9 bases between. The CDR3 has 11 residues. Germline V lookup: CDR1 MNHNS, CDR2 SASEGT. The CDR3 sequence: CASSEARSRFF. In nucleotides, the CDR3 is TGTGCCAGCAGTGAAGCCAGGTCGCGGTTCTTC.

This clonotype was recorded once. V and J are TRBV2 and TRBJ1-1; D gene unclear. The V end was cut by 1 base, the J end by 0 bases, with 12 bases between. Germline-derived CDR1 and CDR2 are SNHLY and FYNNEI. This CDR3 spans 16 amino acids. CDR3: CASSEEVGTLNTEAFF. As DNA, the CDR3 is TGTGCCAGCAGTGAAGAGGTCGGCACCTTGAACACTGAAGCTTTCTTT.

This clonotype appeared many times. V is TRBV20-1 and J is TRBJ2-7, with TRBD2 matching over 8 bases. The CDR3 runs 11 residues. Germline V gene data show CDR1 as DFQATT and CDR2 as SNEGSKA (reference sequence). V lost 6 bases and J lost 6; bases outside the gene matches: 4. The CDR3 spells CSAGLVTEQYF. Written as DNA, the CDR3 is TGCAGTGCGGGACTAGTCACCGAGCAGTACTTC.

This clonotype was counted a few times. CDR3 amino acids: CASRSRGSDTQYF. CDR3 sequence (DNA): TGTGCCAGCAGATCCCGGGGTTCAGATACGCAGTATTTT. This chain joins TRBV28 and TRBJ2-3, with D perhaps matching TRBD2 (5 bases). The germline V gene encodes CDR1 MDHEN and CDR2 SYDVKM. This CDR3 has 13 residues. Trimming cost V 6 bases and J 4 bases, with 11 bases left between them.